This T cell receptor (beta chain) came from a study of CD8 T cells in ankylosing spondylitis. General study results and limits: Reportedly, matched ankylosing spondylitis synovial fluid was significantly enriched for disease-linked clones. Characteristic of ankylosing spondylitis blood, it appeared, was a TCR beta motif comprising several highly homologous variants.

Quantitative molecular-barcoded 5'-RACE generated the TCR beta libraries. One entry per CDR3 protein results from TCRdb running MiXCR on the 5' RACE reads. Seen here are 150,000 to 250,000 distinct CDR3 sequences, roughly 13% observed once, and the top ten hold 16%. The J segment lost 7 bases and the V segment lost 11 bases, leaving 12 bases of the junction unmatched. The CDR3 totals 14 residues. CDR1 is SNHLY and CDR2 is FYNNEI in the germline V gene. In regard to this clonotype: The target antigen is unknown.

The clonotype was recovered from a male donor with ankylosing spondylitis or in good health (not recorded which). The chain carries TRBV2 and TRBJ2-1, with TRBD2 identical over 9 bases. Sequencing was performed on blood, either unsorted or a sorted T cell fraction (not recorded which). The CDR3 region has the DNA TGTGCCCCCGGCGGGGCGGGAGGGCCGAATGAGCAGTTCTTC. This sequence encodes CAPGGAGGPNEQFF.